The TCR beta chain described here comes from a study of T cells in Graves' hyperthyroidism and ophthalmopathy. Study-wide results and limits: Most thyroid clonotypes that were expanded above 0.001 also turned up in blood.

Amplification yielded TCR beta CDR3 regions, with RNA transcripts as the source. The study used the HTBI primer set for a first-round RT-PCR of the TCR CDR3. TCRdb recomputed calls from the multiplex PCR reads with MiXCR, one row per CDR3 protein. The data contain hundreds of thousands of distinct CDR3 sequences, roughly 15% of them singletons. In regard to this clonotype: The antigen is unknown.

The CDR3 runs to 17 residues. Deletions cut 0 bases from V and 3 bases from J, with 15 bases between. The V gene's germline CDR1 is LGHNA and CDR2 YNFKEQ. Disease duration under 2 months; hyperthyroidism patients were aged 18 to 65. This receptor was identified in a woman under 30 with Graves' hyperthyroidism. This rearrangement joins TRBV4-2 to TRBJ2-1; the D is unclear. Sequenced: blood. This CDR3 reads CASSQEQTPAIYNEQFF. CDR3 nucleotide sequence: TGTGCCAGCAGCCAAGAACAGACCCCAGCAATCTACAATGAGCAGTTCTTC.